These 7 T cell receptor beta chains share one sample of origin, sequenced in a study of identifying expanded T cells in peripheral blood. Profiling relied on immunoSEQ multiplex PCR, and the TCRdb table lists in-frame clones only, not all of them. The sample consists of around 60,000 clones, under 85% of them appearing once. Material: blood. The source is a person between 18 and 75 years old in good health.

J is TRBJ2-5 and V is TRBV5-1, with D tentatively TRBD2 (6 bases). V lost 5 bases, J lost 5 bases, and 19 bases lay in between. The CDR3 spans 15 residues. Germline V gene sequence: CDR1 SGHRS, CDR2 YFSETQ. CDR3 coding DNA: TGCGCCAGCAGTTATACGAGCGGGTCTGGGGAGACCCAGTACTTC. Amino acid sequence: CASSYTSGSGETQYF.

V usage is TRBV29-1 and J usage is TRBJ2-6; 7 positions agree with TRBD1. The germline CDR1 and CDR2 sequences are SQVTM and ANQGSEA. CDR3 length equals 14 residues. Trimming at V came to 7 bases and at J to 0 bases, leaving 3 bases not matched to a gene. The CDR3 coding sequence is TGCAGCGCTGGGGACAGCTCTGGGGCCAACGTCCTGACTTTC. Protein sequence: CSAGDSSGANVLTF.

This chain connects TRBV2 to TRBJ1-3; D not certain. CDR1 and CDR2 from the germline V gene are SNHLY and FYNNEI. The length of the CDR3 is 15 residues. V was clipped by 2 bases and J by 0 bases, with 8 bases between them. The CDR3 loop reads CASSEQVYSGNTIYF. CDR3 coding DNA: TGTGCCAGCAGTGAACAGGTTTACTCTGGAAACACCATATATTTT.

This chain links TRBV6-6 with TRBJ2-7, with D perhaps TRBD1 or TRBD2 (6 bases each). V was clipped by 2 bases and J by 1 base, with 9 bases between them. The CDR3 has 14 amino acids. Germline CDR1 is MNHNY and CDR2 is SVGAGI (reference sequence). The CDR3: CASSYRGRSYEQYV. The CDR3 coding sequence is TGTGCCAGCAGTTACCGGGGGCGGTCCTACGAGCAGTACGTC.

The V and J genes are TRBV2 and TRBJ2-1; the D gene is possibly TRBD2 (5 bases). The germline CDR1 and CDR2 sequences are SNHLY and FYNNEI. The CDR3 totals 12 residues. V was pared by 5 bases and J by 7 bases, with 9 bases between. DNA for the CDR3: TGTGCCAGCAGTCTCACTAGGAATGAGCAGTTCTTC. It yields the protein CASSLTRNEQFF. The full variable domain, completed using reference TRBV2 and TRBJ2-1, is EPEVTQTPSHQVTQMGQEVILRCVPISNHLYFYWYRQILGQKVEFLVSFYNNEISEKSEIFDDQFSVERPDGSNFTLKIRSTKLEDSAMYFCASSLTRNEQFFGPGTRLTVL.

The rearrangement joins TRBV7-9 to TRBJ2-7, with TRBD1 identical over 7 bases. The ends lost 7 bases at V and 5 bases at J; junction bases unmatched: 11. The CDR3 consists of 14 residues. Germline CDR1 and CDR2: SEHNR and FQNEAQ (reference sequence). The CDR3 region has the DNA TGTGCCAGCACCGCTAGGACAGGAGGACACGAGCAGTACTTC. It encodes CASTARTGGHEQYF.

V is TRBV30 and J is TRBJ2-5; D might be TRBD1 or TRBD2, each matching 5 bases. This CDR3 has 14 amino acids. The ends were cut back, 1 base at V and 2 bases at J, with 11 bases in the middle. Looked up from germline, CDR1 is GTSNPN and CDR2 is SVGIG (reference sequence). Here the CDR3 reads CAWSGWDQQETQYF. DNA for the CDR3: TGTGCCTGGAGTGGTTGGGACCAACAAGAGACCCAGTACTTC.